What follows describes a single T cell receptor (beta chain). Antigen: not known. The data originate from a study of CD8+ T cells in alopecia areata. General study points: Possibly because of HLA-related factors, TCR sharing was less clear across patients than in mice.

Sequencing relied on a cDNA template that was reverse transcribed from extracted RNA. Libraries were prepared by immunoSEQ multiplex PCR; TCRdb keeps only in-frame clonotypes and omits some of them. The sample gives about 270,000 clones, about three fifths of which show up once; roughly 0.93% is in the top ten. Treatment of the sample: oral pan-JAK inhibitor, 5-10 mg twice daily. V was clipped by 3 bases and J by 4 bases, with 13 bases between them. This CDR3 comprises 15 residues. The germline V gene encodes CDR1 LNHNV and CDR2 YYDKDF (reference sequence). This TCR was sampled from a human donor with alopecia areata. Specimen: CD4+ T cells sorted from blood, collected at approximately week 51, from a patient treated with tofacitinib. J is TRBJ2-1 and V is TRBV15; D perhaps matches TRBD2 (6 bases). CDR3 nucleotide sequence: TGTGCCACCAGCAGCGCCCCGCGGGATTACAATGAGCAGTTCTTC. Translation: CATSSAPRDYNEQFF.